The 6 T cell receptor beta chains presented below share a single source sample, sequenced in a study of T cell repertoires in ileal Crohn's disease (dated by TCRdb to the late 2010s). The time point tag for this specimen amounts to: neoterminal ileum biopsy at postoperative endoscopy, about 6 months after surgery. The protocol used for the library was the immunoSEQ multiplex PCR assay. TCRdb re-hosts the immuneACCESS table, in-frame sequences only. Its copies lack some clones; in the studies checked, an unresolved V gene accounts for under half of them, and the cause for the rest is not known. The sample table lists several thousand clones, 60% to 80% of them with a count of one. Jointly, the top ten make up 20% to 25% of the sample. Sequenced: ileal tissue. The source is an adult with Crohn's disease.

V is TRBV4-2 and J is TRBJ1-1, with D unclear. Germline loops: CDR1 LGHNA, CDR2 YNFKEQ. The V and J ends lost 5 bases and 6 bases respectively, with 13 bases between them. The CDR3 is 13 amino acids. CDR3 nucleotide sequence: TGTGCCAGCAGCTTGGTGGGGAGCCCTGAAGCTTTCTTT. The encoded protein is CASSLVGSPEAFF.

The chain recombines TRBV6-5 with TRBJ2-7, with 8 bases lining up with TRBD2. CDR3 length equals 14 residues. J gave up 2 bases and V 6 bases, and 6 bases lay outside the gene matches. Per germline, CDR1 MNHEY and CDR2 SVGAGI. The CDR3 is CASSTQAGAYEQYF. CDR3 nucleotide sequence: TGTGCCAGCAGCACCCAAGCGGGAGCCTACGAGCAGTACTTC.

This sequence joins TRBV30 and TRBJ1-1; TRBD1 agrees at 9 bases. CDR1 GTSNPN and CDR2 SVGIG come from the germline V gene (reference sequence). The CDR3 covers 14 residues. The J segment lost 9 bases and the V segment lost 2 bases, leaving 10 bases of the junction unmatched. CDR3 nucleotide sequence: TGTGCCTGGAGTCTTACAGGGGGCAAGACTAAAGCTTTCTTT. This translates into CAWSLTGGKTKAFF.

The chain uses TRBV2 and TRBJ2-2, with TRBD2 matching over 12 bases. The CDR3 sequence is 15 residues long. The V gene end was trimmed by 8 bases and the J gene end by 7 bases; junction bases not matched to a gene: 8. The germline gives CDR1 SNHLY, CDR2 FYNNEI. CDR3 bases: TGTGCCAGCTCTAGGACTAGCGGGGAATACGGGGAGCTGTTTTTT. It is translated as CASSRTSGEYGELFF.

The chain employs TRBV6-5 and TRBJ2-7; 13 bases fit TRBD2. V dropped 6 bases and J dropped 2; count of bases not matched to a gene: 4. This CDR3 is built from 15 residues. Germline values: CDR1 MNHEY, CDR2 SVGAGI. This chain's CDR3 is CASSRTSGGPYEQYF. The CDR3 coding sequence is TGTGCCAGCAGCCGGACTAGCGGGGGTCCCTACGAGCAGTACTTC.

V usage is TRBV6-5 and J usage is TRBJ1-5; 8 positions match TRBD1. Germline lookup yields CDR1 MNHEY and CDR2 SVGAGI. V lost 6 bases and J lost 6; bases outside the gene matches: 7. The CDR3 contains 14 residues. The CDR3 DNA follows: TGTGCCAGCAGCCCAGACAGGGGAGGTCAGCCCCAGCATTTT. This codes for CASSPDRGGQPQHF.